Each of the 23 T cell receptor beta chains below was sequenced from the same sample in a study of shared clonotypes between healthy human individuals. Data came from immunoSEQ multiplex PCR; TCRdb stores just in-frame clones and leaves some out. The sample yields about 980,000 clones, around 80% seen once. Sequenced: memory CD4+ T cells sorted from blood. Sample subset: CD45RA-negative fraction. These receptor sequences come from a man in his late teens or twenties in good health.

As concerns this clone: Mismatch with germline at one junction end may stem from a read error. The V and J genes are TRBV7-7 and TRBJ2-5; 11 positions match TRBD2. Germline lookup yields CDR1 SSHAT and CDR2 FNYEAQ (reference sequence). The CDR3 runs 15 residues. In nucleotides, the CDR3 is TGTGCTAGCAGCGCCGGGACTAGCGGCCAAGAGACCCAGTACTTC. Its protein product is CASSAGTSGQETQYF. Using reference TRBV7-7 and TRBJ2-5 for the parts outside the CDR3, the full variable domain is GAGVSQSPRYKVTKRGQDVTLRCDPISSHATLYWYQQALGQGPEFLTYFNYEAQPDKSGLPSDRFSAERPEGSISTLTIQRTEQRDSAMYRCASSAGTSGQETQYFGPGTRLLVL.

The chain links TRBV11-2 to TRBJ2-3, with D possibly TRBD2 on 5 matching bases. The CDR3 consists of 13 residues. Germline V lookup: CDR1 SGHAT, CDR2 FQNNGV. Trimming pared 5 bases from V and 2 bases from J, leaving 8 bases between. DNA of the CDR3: TGTGCCAGCAGCCTTGGACTCACAGATACGCAGTATTTT. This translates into CASSLGLTDTQYF.

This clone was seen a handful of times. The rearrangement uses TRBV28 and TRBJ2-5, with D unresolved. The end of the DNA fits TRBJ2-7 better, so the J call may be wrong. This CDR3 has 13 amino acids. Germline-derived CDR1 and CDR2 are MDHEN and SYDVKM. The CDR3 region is CASSLVWSYEQYF. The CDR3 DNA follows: TGTGCCAGCAGTTTGGTATGGTCCTACGAGCAGTACTTC.

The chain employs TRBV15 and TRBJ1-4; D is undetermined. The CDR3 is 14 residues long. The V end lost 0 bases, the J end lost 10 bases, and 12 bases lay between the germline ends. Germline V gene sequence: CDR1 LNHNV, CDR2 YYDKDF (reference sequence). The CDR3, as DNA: TGTGCCACCAGCAGAGATATCGTGGGCGGAAAACTGTTTTTT. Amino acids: CATSRDIVGGKLFF. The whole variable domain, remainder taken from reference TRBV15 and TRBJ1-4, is DAMVIQNPRYQVTQFGKPVTLSCSQTLNHNVMYWYQQKSSQAPKLLFHYYDKDFNNEADTPDNFQSRRPNTSFCFLDIRSPGLGDTAMYLCATSRDIVGGKLFFGSGTQLSVL.

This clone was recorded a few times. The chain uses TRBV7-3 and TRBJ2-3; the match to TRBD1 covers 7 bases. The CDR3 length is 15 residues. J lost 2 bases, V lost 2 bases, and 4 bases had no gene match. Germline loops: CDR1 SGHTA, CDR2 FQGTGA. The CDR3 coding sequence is TGTGCCAGCAGCTTACAAAGGGGGCTCACAGATACGCAGTATTTT. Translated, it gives CASSLQRGLTDTQYF.

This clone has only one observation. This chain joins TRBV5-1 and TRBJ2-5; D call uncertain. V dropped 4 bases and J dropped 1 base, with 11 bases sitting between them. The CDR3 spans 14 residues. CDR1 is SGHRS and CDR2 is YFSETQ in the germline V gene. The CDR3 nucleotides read TGCGCCAGCAGCGTATTAGAGTTCCAAGAGACCCAGTACTTC. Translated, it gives CASSVLEFQETQYF.

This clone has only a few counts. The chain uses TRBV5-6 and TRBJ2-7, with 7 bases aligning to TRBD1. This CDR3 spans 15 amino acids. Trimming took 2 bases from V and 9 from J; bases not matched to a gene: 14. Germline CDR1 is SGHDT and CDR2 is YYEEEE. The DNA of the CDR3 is TGTGCCAGCAGCTTCACCGCGGCAGGGGGTGGTGGGCAGTACTTC. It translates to CASSFTAAGGGGQYF.

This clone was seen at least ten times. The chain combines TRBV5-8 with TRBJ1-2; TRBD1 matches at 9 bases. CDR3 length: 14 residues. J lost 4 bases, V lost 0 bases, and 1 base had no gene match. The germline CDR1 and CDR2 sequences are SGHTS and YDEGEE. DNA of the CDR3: TGTGCCAGCAGCTTGGAACAGGGGGCCTATGGCTACACCTTC. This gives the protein CASSLEQGAYGYTF.

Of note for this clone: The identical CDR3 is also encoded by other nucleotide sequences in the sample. CDR3: CAISGQGGNTIYF. DNA of the CDR3: TGTGCCATCAGTGGACAGGGCGGAAACACCATATATTTT. The chain is built from TRBV10-3 and TRBJ1-3; 7 bases align to TRBD1. Germline loops: CDR1 ENHRY, CDR2 SYGVKD. J gave up 4 bases and V 4 bases, and 1 base lay outside the gene matches. This CDR3 has 13 residues.

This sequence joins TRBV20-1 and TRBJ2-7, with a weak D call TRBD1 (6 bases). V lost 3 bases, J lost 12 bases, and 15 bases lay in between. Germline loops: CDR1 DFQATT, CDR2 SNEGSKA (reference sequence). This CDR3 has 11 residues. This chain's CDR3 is CSARKQDRLYF. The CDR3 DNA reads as TGCAGTGCTAGGAAACAGGACAGACTGTACTTC.

CDR3 in DNA: TGTGCCAGCCAAACCACGGCGGCGGCCGGGATGAACACTGAAGCTTTCTTT. Encoded protein: CASQTTAAAGMNTEAFF. The rearrangement joins TRBV18 to TRBJ1-1, with D unclear. This CDR3 is 17 amino acids long. V shed 8 bases and J shed 0 bases, with 22 bases lying between them. Germline CDR1 and CDR2: KGHSH and LQKENI.

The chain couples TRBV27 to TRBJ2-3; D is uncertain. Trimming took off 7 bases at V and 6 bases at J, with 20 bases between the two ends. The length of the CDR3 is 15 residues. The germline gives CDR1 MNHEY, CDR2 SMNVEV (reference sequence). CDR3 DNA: TGTGCCAGCAAGATCCGGGCCTCCTTACGGGATACGCAGTATTTT. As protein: CASKIRASLRDTQYF.

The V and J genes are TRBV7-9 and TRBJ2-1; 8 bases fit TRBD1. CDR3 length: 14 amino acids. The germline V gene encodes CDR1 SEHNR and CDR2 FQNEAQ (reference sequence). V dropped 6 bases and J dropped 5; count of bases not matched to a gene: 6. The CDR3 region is CASRPGTGDNEQFF. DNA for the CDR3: TGTGCCAGCAGGCCCGGGACAGGTGACAATGAGCAGTTCTTC.

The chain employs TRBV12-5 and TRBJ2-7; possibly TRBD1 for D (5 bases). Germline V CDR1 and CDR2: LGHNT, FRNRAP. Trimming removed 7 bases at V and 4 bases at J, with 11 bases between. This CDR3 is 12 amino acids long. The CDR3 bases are TGTGCTAGTGCCCAAGGGGATTACGAGCAGTACTTC. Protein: CASAQGDYEQYF.

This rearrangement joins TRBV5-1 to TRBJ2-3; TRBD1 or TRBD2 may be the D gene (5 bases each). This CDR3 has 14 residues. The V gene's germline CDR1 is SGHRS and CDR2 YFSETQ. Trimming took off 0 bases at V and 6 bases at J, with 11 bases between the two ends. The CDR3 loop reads CASSLASEGDTQYF. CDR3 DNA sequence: TGCGCCAGCAGCTTGGCAAGCGAGGGGGATACGCAGTATTTT.

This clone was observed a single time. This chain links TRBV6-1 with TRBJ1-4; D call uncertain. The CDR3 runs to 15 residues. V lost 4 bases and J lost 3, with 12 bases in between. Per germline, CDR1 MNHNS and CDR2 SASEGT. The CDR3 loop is CASSGASRANEKLFF. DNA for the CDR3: TGTGCCAGCAGTGGGGCGTCTCGGGCTAATGAAAAACTGTTTTTT.

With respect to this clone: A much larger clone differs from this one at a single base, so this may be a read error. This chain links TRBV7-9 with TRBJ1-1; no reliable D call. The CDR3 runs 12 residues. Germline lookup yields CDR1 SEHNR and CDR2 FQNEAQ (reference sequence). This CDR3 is CASGLADTEAFF. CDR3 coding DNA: TGTGCCAGCGGCTTAGCGGACACTGAAGCTTTCTTT.

CDR3 sequence reads: CASRRQQLEAFF. CDR3 nucleotide sequence: TGTGCCAGCAGACGACAGCAACTTGAAGCTTTCTTT. V is TRBV28 and J is TRBJ1-1; TRBD1 might be the D (5 bases). This CDR3 region has 12 residues. V lost 6 bases and J 7 bases, leaving 12 bases between the germline ends. Germline V gene sequence: CDR1 MDHEN, CDR2 SYDVKM.

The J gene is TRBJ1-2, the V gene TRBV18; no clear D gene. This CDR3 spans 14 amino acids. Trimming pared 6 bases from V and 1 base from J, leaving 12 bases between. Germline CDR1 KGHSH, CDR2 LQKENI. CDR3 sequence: CASSPDGINYGYTF. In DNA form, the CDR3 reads TGTGCCAGCTCTCCAGACGGGATTAACTATGGCTACACCTTC. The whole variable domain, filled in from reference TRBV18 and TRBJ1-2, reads NAGVMQNPRHLVRRRGQEARLRCSPMKGHSHVYWYRQLPEEGLKFMVYLQKENIIDESGMPKERFSAEFPKEGPSILRIQQVVRGDSAAYFCASSPDGINYGYTFGSGTRLTVV.

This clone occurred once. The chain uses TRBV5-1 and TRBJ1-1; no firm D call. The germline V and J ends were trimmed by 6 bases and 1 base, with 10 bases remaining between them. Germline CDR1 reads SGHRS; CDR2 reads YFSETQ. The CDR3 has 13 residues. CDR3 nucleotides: TGCGCCAGCACCCCGGGGAGGAACACTGAAGCTTTCTTT. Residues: CASTPGRNTEAFF.

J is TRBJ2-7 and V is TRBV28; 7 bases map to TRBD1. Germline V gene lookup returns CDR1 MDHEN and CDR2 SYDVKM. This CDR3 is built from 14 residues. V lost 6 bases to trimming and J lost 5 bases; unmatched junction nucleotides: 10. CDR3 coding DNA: TGTGCCAGCAGCCGGGGACAGCGGTTCGACGAGCAGTACTTC. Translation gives CASSRGQRFDEQYF.

The CDR3 loop is CASSLLQVGNTGELFF. The CDR3 DNA reads as TGCGCCAGCAGCTTGCTACAGGTAGGGAACACCGGGGAGCTGTTTTTT. The J gene is TRBJ2-2, the V gene TRBV5-1, with D possibly TRBD1 on 5 matching bases. The germline V gene encodes CDR1 SGHRS and CDR2 YFSETQ. The V and J ends lost 1 base and 1 base respectively, with 11 bases between them. CDR3 length equals 16 residues.

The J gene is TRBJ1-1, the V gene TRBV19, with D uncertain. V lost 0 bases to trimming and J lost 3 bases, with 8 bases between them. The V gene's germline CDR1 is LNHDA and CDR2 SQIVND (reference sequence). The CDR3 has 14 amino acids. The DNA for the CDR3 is TGTGCCAGTAGTATAGATCCGCAAGACACTGAAGCTTTCTTT. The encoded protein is CASSIDPQDTEAFF.